This T cell receptor (beta chain) was recorded in a study of shared clonotypes between healthy human individuals. Study results and caveats: The naive CD4 repertoires of a few donors were compared, and 5% to 6.5% of clonotypes were shared. The study found lower generation probabilities in non-shared clonotypes than in those shared by all four donors.

In the original analysis: As immunoSEQ supplied junction-only sequences (without quality scores), filtering differed. Some clones are missing from TCRdb's copy, which holds only in-frame ones; the method was immunoSEQ multiplex PCR. V and J calls and clone size are given by that table; D and trimming were obtained from the DNA. Of around 320,000 clones detected, roughly 84% appear once; the ten largest clones hold roughly 17%. Points on this clone: Its antigen is undetermined.

In germline, CDR1 is SGHNT, CDR2 YYREEE (reference sequence). The CDR3 is made up of 15 amino acids. Trimming took 5 bases from V and 2 from J; bases not matched to a gene: 6. This clonotype was sampled from a man between 18 and 29 years old in good health. The specimen sequenced was memory CD8+ T cells sorted from blood. The subset denotes: CD45RO+ cells pooled with CCR7-negative TemRA cells. This rearrangement joins TRBV5-4 to TRBJ2-2; 7 bases fit TRBD2. CDR3 DNA: TGTGCCAGCAGGACCGGACTAGACAACACCGGGGAGCTGTTTTTT. It encodes CASRTGLDNTGELFF.